This T cell receptor (beta chain) was recorded in a study of CD8+CD57+ T cells in acquired aplastic anemia. On the study more broadly: The mean DNA yield obtained from sorted CD4+ and CD8+ cells came to approximately 3.2 ug.

Points from the study as a whole: Levels of CD8+ Simpson's diversity were not significantly distinct in patients versus controls.

Genomic DNA, the template, was used for profiling of the TCR beta VDJ and CDR3. One entry per CDR3 protein results from TCRdb running MiXCR on the reads. This repertoire shows under 250,000 distinct CDR3 sequences, approximately 65% found once; its top ten account for around three fifths. Comment on this clonotype: As yet, its antigen is unknown.

Sequencing involved patients with CD8+CD57+ cell expansion previously shown by flow cytometry. Therapy had not been given to patients before blood sampling. This CDR3 is built from 16 residues. The V gene end was trimmed by 5 bases and the J gene end by 6 bases; junction bases not matched to a gene: 7. Germline CDR1 SGHDN, CDR2 FVKESK. Material for sequencing was sorted CD4+, CD8+, or CD8+CD57+ T cells (not recorded which) from PBMCs. This clonotype was obtained from a human donor with aplastic anemia. The rearrangement joins TRBV14 to TRBJ2-1; 13 positions match TRBD2. CDR3: CASSTRGLAGVNEQFF. The DNA of the CDR3 is TGTGCCAGCAGCACACGCGGACTAGCGGGAGTCAATGAGCAGTTCTTC.